The 10 T cell receptor beta chains given below trace back to one sample, sequenced in a study of T cells in localized non-small cell lung cancer (dated by TCRdb to 2020 to 2021). Library method: the immunoSEQ multiplex PCR assay. The source is immuneACCESS, and TCRdb retained only in-frame sequences with V and J called. Part of the clones is not carried over; for the studies checked, unresolved V genes explain less than half of this, and the remainder is unexplained. A total of tens of thousands of clones appear in this sample, about 88% of them only once. The ten most abundant clones make up 2% to 2.5% of the sample. Material: PBMCs, obtained before any cancer treatment. These receptors originate from a man aged 35-69 years with stage II lung adenocarcinoma.

This chain joins TRBV5-4 and TRBJ2-2; D call uncertain. Germline V CDR1 and CDR2: SGHNT, YYREEE (reference sequence). Trimming stripped 3 bases from V and 2 bases from J, with 11 bases between. The CDR3 has 15 residues. The CDR3 DNA reads TGTGCCAGCAGCTCTCAACCGACAAACACCGGGGAGCTGTTTTTT. Amino acid sequence: CASSSQPTNTGELFF.

Concerning this clone: A junction boundary mismatches the germline segment, possibly from a read error. The CDR3 sequence is CASTYLGTSGNNEQFF. The CDR3 DNA reads as TGTGCCAGCACTTACCTCGGGACTAGCGGAAACAATGAGCAGTTCTTC. The V and J genes are TRBV6-6 and TRBJ2-1; 11 bases match TRBD2. Germline V gene lookup returns CDR1 MNHNY and CDR2 SVGAGI (reference sequence). The CDR3 is 16 amino acids.

The chain combines TRBV7-6 with TRBJ2-7, with a weak D call TRBD1 (6 bases). V dropped 5 bases and J dropped 6 bases, with 14 bases sitting between them. The V gene's germline CDR1 is SGHVS and CDR2 FNYEAQ. The CDR3 runs 13 residues. This CDR3 is CASSPLGASEQYV. In DNA, the CDR3 is TGTGCCAGCAGCCCACTGGGGGCAAGCGAGCAGTACGTC.

The rearrangement links TRBV7-2 to TRBJ2-3, with D possibly matching TRBD1 (5 bases). The CDR3 runs 16 residues. Trimming cost V 1 base and J 3 bases, with 14 bases left between them. Looked up from germline, CDR1 is SGHTA and CDR2 is FQGNSA. For the CDR3, the DNA is TGTGCCAGCAGCTTAGGGGGCTGGTTGTCTACAGATACGCAGTATTTT. Encoded protein: CASSLGGWLSTDTQYF.

The J gene is TRBJ1-2, the V gene TRBV19; TRBD1 might be the D (5 bases). The germline CDR1 and CDR2 sequences are LNHDA and SQIVND (reference sequence). This CDR3 comprises 14 residues. V dropped 1 base and J dropped 5 bases, with 11 bases sitting between them. The CDR3 loop is CASSIGRARYGYTF. Here the CDR3 DNA reads TGTGCCAGTAGTATAGGCAGGGCTAGATATGGCTACACCTTC. Combining the CDR3 with reference TRBV19 and TRBJ1-2 gives the whole variable domain DGGITQSPKYLFRKEGQNVTLSCEQNLNHDAMYWYRQDPGQGLRLIYYSQIVNDFQKGDIAEGYSVSREKKESFPLTVTSAQKNPTAFYLCASSIGRARYGYTFGSGTRLTVV.

The rearrangement uses TRBV2 and TRBJ1-5, with D perhaps TRBD1 (6 bases). The germline gives CDR1 SNHLY, CDR2 FYNNEI. V shed 6 bases and J shed 5 bases, with 17 bases lying between them. The length of the CDR3 is 15 residues. In nucleotides, the CDR3 is TGTGCCAGCAGGATGGGGGGCGGTGTTTATCAGCCCCAGCATTTT. This encodes CASRMGGGVYQPQHF.

The table lists this clone with a few counts. The CDR3 DNA reads as TGCGCCAGCAGCCGGCGATCAGCGGGCACAGATACGCAGTATTTT. This encodes CASSRRSAGTDTQYF. The chain uses TRBV4-1 and TRBJ2-3, with a tentative D call TRBD2 (5 bases). Germline values: CDR1 MGHRA, CDR2 YSYEKL. Trimming took off 4 bases at V and 1 base at J, with 12 bases between the two ends. There are 15 residues in the CDR3.

This chain joins TRBV6-4 and TRBJ2-5; no firm D call. With 5 bases removed from V and 4 bases from J, the gap between germline ends came to 11 bases. CDR1 is MRHNA and CDR2 is SNTAGT in the germline V gene. This CDR3 is built from 13 residues. The CDR3 reads CASSSLSSETQYF. The CDR3 coding sequence is TGTGCCAGCAGTTCTTTGTCGTCAGAGACCCAGTACTTC.

The CDR3 loop is CASSEALEYEQYF. The CDR3, as DNA: TGTGCCAGCAGTGAAGCGCTTGAGTACGAGCAGTACTTC. The V and J genes are TRBV6-1 and TRBJ2-7; D gene unclear. Per the germline V gene, CDR1 is MNHNS and CDR2 is SASEGT. This CDR3 contains 13 residues. V was trimmed by 0 bases and J by 4 bases, leaving 7 bases between them.

The chain carries TRBV11-2 and TRBJ2-4; TRBD1 matches at 7 bases. After removal of 0 bases from V and 0 bases from J, the junction contained 11 bases not matched to a gene. CDR3 length: 19 amino acids. Germline CDR1 and CDR2: SGHAT and FQNNGV. In DNA, the CDR3 is TGTGCCAGCAGCTTAGATAGGGACAGCGCCCTTCTAGCCAAAAACATTCAGTACTTC. This codes for CASSLDRDSALLAKNIQYF.